One T cell receptor (beta chain) is described in this entry. Time point described: technical triplicate 1. The CDR3 consists of 13 residues. Trimming shortened V by 5 bases and J by 2 bases, and 10 bases separated the two germline ends. Per the germline V gene, CDR1 is ENHRY and CDR2 is SYGVKD. This record comes from a study of neurological immune-mediated disorders. TCRdb fed the 5' RACE reads into MiXCR, producing one record per CDR3 protein. Here the sample spans around 37,000 distinct CDR3 sequences, 11% being singletons. The chain uses TRBV10-3 and TRBJ2-7; TRBD2 might be the D (5 bases). The sample was PBMCs. The receptor's source is a man in his sixties with HTLV-1-associated myelopathy (HAM/TSP). The CDR3 spells CAISSDGTYEQYF. In nucleotides, the CDR3 is TGTGCCATCAGTTCCGACGGGACCTACGAGCAGTACTTC.